This T cell receptor beta chain was documented in a study of cytomegalovirus exposure and HLA in healthy donors. Study in general: A previous analysis identified approximately 120 million unique TCR beta sequences derived from around 180 million T cells.

The PCR had 60 Vbeta and 13 Jbeta primers. Methods used by the authors: The authors later counted 75 million to 90 million unique TCR beta chains, roughly 10 million of them shared. TCRdb's table, derived via immunoSEQ multiplex PCR, lists solely in-frame clones and lacks some. That table is the source of V, J and clone size, and D and trimming were worked out from the DNA. The repertoire holds about 170,000 clones, with roughly 80% as singletons. Unrecorded immune exposures were likely, despite nominal health at sampling. The receptor was derived from a female donor in good health and CMV-seronegative. The sample consisted of PBMCs.

Here the CDR3 DNA reads TGTGCCAGCAGTTACCCCGGGGGGTTCAATCAGCCCCAGCATTTT. This encodes CASSYPGGFNQPQHF. The V and J genes are TRBV28 and TRBJ1-5; a weak D match, TRBD1 (5 bases). Germline assignment: CDR1 MDHEN and CDR2 SYDVKM. The CDR3 is 15 residues long. V dropped 4 bases and J dropped 3 bases, with 13 bases sitting between them.